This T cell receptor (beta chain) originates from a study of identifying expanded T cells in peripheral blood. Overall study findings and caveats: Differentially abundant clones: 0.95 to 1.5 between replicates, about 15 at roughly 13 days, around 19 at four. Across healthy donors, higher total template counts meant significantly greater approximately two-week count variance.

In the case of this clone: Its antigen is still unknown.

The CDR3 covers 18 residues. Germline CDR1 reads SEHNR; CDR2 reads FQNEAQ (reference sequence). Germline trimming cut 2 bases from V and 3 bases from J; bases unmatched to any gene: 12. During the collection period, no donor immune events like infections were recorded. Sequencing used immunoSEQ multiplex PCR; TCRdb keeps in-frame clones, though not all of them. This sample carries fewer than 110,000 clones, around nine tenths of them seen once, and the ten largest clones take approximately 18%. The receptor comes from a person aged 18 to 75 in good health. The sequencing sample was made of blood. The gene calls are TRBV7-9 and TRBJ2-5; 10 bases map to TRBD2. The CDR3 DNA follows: TGTGCCAGCAGCTTATCCCCGTATGTAGCGGGGGGAAAAGAGACCCAGTACTTC. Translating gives CASSLSPYVAGGKETQYF.